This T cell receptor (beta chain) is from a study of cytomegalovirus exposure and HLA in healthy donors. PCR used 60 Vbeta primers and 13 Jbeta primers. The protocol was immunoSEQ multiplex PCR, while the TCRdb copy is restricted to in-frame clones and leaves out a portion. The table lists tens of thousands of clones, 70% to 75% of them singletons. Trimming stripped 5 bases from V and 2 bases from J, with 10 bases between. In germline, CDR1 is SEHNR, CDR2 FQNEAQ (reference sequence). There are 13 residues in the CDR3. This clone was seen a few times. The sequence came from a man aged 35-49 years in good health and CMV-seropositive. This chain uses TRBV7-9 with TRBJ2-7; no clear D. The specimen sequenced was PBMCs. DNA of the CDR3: TGTGCCAGCAGCACCGGGTCTACCTACGAGCAGTACTTC. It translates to CASSTGSTYEQYF.